The present entry profiles one TCR beta chain with its context. Its antigen is as yet unknown. These data originate in a study of T cell responses to AZD1222 COVID-19 vaccine. Whole-study results and caveats: The sample set comprised mostly white British donors with more females, and clonal diversity was possibly underestimated. Variant regions that are unmutated are reportedly the target of nearly half of spike-specific TCRs. The repertoires were collected only after the peak T cell response. Spike-specific TCR breadth and depth grew following two AZD1222 doses.

Germline CDR1 reads SGDLS; CDR2 reads YYNGEE. V was clipped by 4 bases and J by 1 base; unmatched bases: 7. The CDR3 consists of 16 residues. Repertoires were generated with immunoSEQ multiplex PCR, while TCRdb's copy carries only in-frame clones and drops some. The data hold 100,000 to 150,000 clones, with around 84% observed a single time. The sequence derives from an adult in good health. Sequenced here: peripheral blood, sampled on day 0 of AZD1222 vaccination. The rearrangement links TRBV9 to TRBJ1-2; TRBD1 aligns across 10 bases. The CDR3 bases are TGTGCCAGCAGCCCTCCGGGACAGGGGATTAACTATGGCTACACCTTC. Translated, it gives CASSPPGQGINYGYTF.